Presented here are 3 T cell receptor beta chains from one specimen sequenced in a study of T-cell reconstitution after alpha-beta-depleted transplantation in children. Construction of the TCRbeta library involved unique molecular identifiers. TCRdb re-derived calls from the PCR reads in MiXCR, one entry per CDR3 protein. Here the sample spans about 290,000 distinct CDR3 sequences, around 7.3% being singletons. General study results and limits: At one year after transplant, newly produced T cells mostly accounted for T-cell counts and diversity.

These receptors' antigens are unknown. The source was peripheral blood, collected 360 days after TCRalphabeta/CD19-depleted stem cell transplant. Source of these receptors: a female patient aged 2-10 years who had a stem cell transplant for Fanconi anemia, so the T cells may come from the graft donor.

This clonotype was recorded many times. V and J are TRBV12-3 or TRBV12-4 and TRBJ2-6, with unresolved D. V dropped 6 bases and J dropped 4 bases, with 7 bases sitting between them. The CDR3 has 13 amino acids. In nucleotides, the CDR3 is TGTGCCAGCAGCCCACACGGGGCCAACGTCCTGACTTTC. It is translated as CASSPHGANVLTF.

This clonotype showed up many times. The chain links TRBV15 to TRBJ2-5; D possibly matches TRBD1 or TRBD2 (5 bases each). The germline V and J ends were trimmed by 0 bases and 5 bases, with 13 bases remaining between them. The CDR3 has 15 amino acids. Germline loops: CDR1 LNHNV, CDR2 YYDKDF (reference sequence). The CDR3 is CATSRESRGVETQYF. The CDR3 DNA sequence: TGTGCCACCAGCAGAGAGTCGAGAGGGGTGGAGACCCAGTACTTC.

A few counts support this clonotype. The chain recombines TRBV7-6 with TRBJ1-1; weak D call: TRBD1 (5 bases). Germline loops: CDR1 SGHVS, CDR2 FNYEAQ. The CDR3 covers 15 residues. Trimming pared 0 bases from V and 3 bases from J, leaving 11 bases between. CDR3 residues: CASSLAYPGDTEAFF. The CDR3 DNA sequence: TGTGCCAGCAGCTTAGCGTATCCGGGGGACACTGAAGCTTTCTTT.